One sample yielded the 28 T cell receptor beta chains listed below, sequenced in a study of cytomegalovirus exposure and HLA in healthy donors. PCR involved 60 Vbeta and 13 Jbeta primers. The table came from immunoSEQ multiplex PCR; TCRdb's copy has only in-frame clones and leaves some out. The sample holds about 160,000 clones, 70% to 85% seen once. The sequencing input was PBMCs. The receptors come from a man between 40 and 49 years old in good health and CMV-seronegative.

The chain recombines TRBV5-1 with TRBJ1-1; TRBD1 is a possible D gene (6 bases). From germline, CDR1 is SGHRS and CDR2 YFSETQ. The V end lost 0 bases, the J end lost 4 bases, and 13 bases lay between the germline ends. This CDR3 contains 15 residues. DNA of the CDR3: TGCGCCAGCAGCTTGGGAGCAGGGGTGGGCACTGAAGCTTTCTTT. Translation: CASSLGAGVGTEAFF.

The chain carries TRBV29-1 and TRBJ2-5; 8 nucleotides match TRBD1. The better agreement between TRBJ2-7 and the DNA end casts doubt on the J call. CDR1 and CDR2 from the germline V gene are SQVTM and ANQGSEA. The CDR3 covers 15 residues. This CDR3 reads CSVVIRDRGAYEQYF. The CDR3 DNA reads as TGCAGCGTTGTGATCCGAGACAGGGGCGCCTACGAGCAGTACTTC.

V usage is TRBV30 and J usage is TRBJ1-1, with D unclear. CDR3 length: 12 residues. Germline CDR1 GTSNPN, CDR2 SVGIG (reference sequence). Between the trimmed V and J ends, which lost 2 bases and 4 bases, there was a span of 8 bases. The CDR3 DNA is TGTGCCTGGAGTTCGGGGTTCACTGAAGCTTTCTTT. Protein: CAWSSGFTEAFF.

Here the CDR3 DNA reads TGTGCCAGCAGCTTACCGGGACAGCAAAGGGGCGAGCAGTACTTC. This encodes CASSLPGQQRGEQYF. The chain recombines TRBV5-4 with TRBJ2-7; 7 nucleotides match TRBD1. The germline gives CDR1 SGHNT, CDR2 YYREEE (reference sequence). The V and J ends lost 2 bases and 6 bases, in that order; junction bases with no gene match: 11. The CDR3 has 15 amino acids.

The chain carries TRBV7-2 and TRBJ2-2, with 10 bases that match TRBD1. The CDR3 is made up of 16 amino acids. Germline V gene data show CDR1 as SGHTA and CDR2 as FQGNSA. V was clipped by 1 base and J by 5 bases; unmatched bases: 4. As DNA, the CDR3 is TGTGCCAGCAGCTTAGGGGACAGGGGACGGACCGGGGAGCTGTTTTTT. Protein sequence: CASSLGDRGRTGELFF.

The CDR3 region has the DNA TGTGCCAGCAGTGAAGCGCGCGAGACCCAGTACTTC. Protein product: CASSEARETQYF. The chain carries TRBV6-1 and TRBJ2-5; D remains unclear. CDR1 is MNHNS and CDR2 is SASEGT in the germline V gene. This CDR3 spans 12 amino acids. V gave up 0 bases and J gave up 5 bases, with 4 bases separating them.

This sequence joins TRBV30 and TRBJ1-4; TRBD1 might be the D (5 bases). The CDR3 is 16 amino acids. Trimming shortened V by 2 bases and J by 4 bases, and 17 bases separated the two germline ends. Germline CDR1 GTSNPN, CDR2 SVGIG (reference sequence). CDR3 DNA sequence: TGTGCCTGGAGTAACCCTGGGGGAGGTAATAATGAAAAACTGTTTTTT. Amino acids: CAWSNPGGGNNEKLFF.

This chain joins TRBV19 and TRBJ2-1, with TRBD2 as a possible D gene (6 bases). This CDR3 contains 12 residues. V gave up 8 bases and J gave up 8 bases, with 13 bases separating them. Germline V gene lookup returns CDR1 LNHDA and CDR2 SQIVND (reference sequence). The CDR3 protein is CASGTGVDEQFF. The CDR3, as DNA: TGTGCCAGTGGGACTGGGGTGGATGAGCAGTTCTTC.

This chain links TRBV6-4 with TRBJ2-7; 7 nucleotides line up with TRBD1. CDR1 and CDR2 from the germline V gene are MRHNA and SNTAGT. V gave up 4 bases and J gave up 5 bases; unmatched junction bases: 5. CDR3 length: 13 amino acids. The CDR3 sequence is CASSGQGGHEQYF. As DNA, the CDR3 is TGTGCCAGCAGTGGACAGGGTGGCCACGAGCAGTACTTC.

The sample holds a few counts of this clone. The chain combines TRBV5-4 with TRBJ1-1, with 8 positions matching TRBD1. This CDR3 is built from 16 residues. Per germline, CDR1 SGHNT and CDR2 YYREEE (reference sequence). The J segment lost 0 bases and the V segment lost 2 bases, leaving 6 bases of the junction unmatched. For the CDR3, the DNA is TGTGCCAGCAGCTTTGCCCTACAGGGGGTGAACACTGAAGCTTTCTTT. Translated, it gives CASSFALQGVNTEAFF.

The chain combines TRBV27 with TRBJ2-7; TRBD2 matches at 7 bases. The CDR3 has 13 amino acids. The germline V gene encodes CDR1 MNHEY and CDR2 SMNVEV (reference sequence). With V trimmed by 7 bases and J by 2 bases, 5 bases remained unmatched. CDR3 DNA sequence: TGTGCCAGCATGTCCGGACTAGCCTACGAGCAGTACTTC. Its protein is CASMSGLAYEQYF.

This chain joins TRBV7-2 and TRBJ1-2, with 7 nucleotides matching TRBD1. The CDR3 runs 15 residues. V shed 1 base, J shed 6 bases, and the junction held 8 bases outside the gene matches. Germline V gene data show CDR1 as SGHTA and CDR2 as FQGNSA. This CDR3 is CASSLDEGAGNGYTF. The CDR3 DNA is TGTGCCAGCAGCTTAGACGAGGGGGCAGGGAATGGCTACACCTTC.

This clone was found a few times. This chain links TRBV4-3 with TRBJ2-1, with a tentative D call TRBD2 (7 bases). Trimming stripped 3 bases from V and 10 bases from J, with 16 bases between. CDR1 is LGHNA and CDR2 is YSLEER in the germline V gene. This CDR3 has 14 amino acids. CDR3 nucleotides: TGCGCCAGCAGCCACTCCCCCGGGGGGCACGAGCAGTTCTTC. Protein product: CASSHSPGGHEQFF.

The V and J genes are TRBV27 and TRBJ2-7; D might be TRBD1 (5 bases). Trimming pared 7 bases from V and 7 bases from J, leaving 17 bases between. The CDR3 totals 13 residues. In germline, CDR1 is MNHEY, CDR2 SMNVEV (reference sequence). The CDR3 region is CASIGASRLEQYF. The CDR3 DNA reads TGTGCCAGCATTGGGGCCTCCCGCCTGGAGCAGTACTTC.

CDR3 in amino acids: CASSQGNNSPLHF. In DNA, the CDR3 is TGTGCCAGCAGTCAGGGGAATAATTCACCCCTCCACTTT. The J gene is TRBJ1-6, the V gene TRBV6-5; D is perhaps TRBD1 (6 bases). V dropped 5 bases and J dropped 5 bases, with 7 bases sitting between them. This CDR3 has 13 amino acids. CDR1 and CDR2 from the germline V gene are MNHEY and SVGAGI.

The rearrangement uses TRBV6-5 and TRBJ2-5; the match to TRBD1 covers 7 bases. The CDR3 sequence is 14 residues long. Germline values: CDR1 MNHEY, CDR2 SVGAGI. V lost 2 bases to trimming and J lost 6 bases; unmatched junction nucleotides: 6. The CDR3 loop reads CASSYGTGAKTQYF. The CDR3 DNA follows: TGTGCCAGCAGTTACGGAACAGGGGCGAAGACCCAGTACTTC.

The J gene is TRBJ2-1, the V gene TRBV4-3; no reliable D call. CDR1 is LGHNA and CDR2 is YSLEER in the germline V gene. Trimming shortened V by 0 bases and J by 9 bases, and 9 bases separated the two germline ends. The CDR3 covers 13 residues. The CDR3 region is CASSQERSTEQFF. CDR3 DNA sequence: TGCGCCAGCAGCCAAGAACGGAGTACTGAGCAGTTCTTC.

V usage is TRBV10-2 and J usage is TRBJ2-1; D is perhaps TRBD2 (5 bases). Trimming stripped 1 base from V and 8 bases from J, with 12 bases between. CDR1 is WSHSY, CDR2 SAAADI, per germline. This CDR3 is built from 14 residues. This CDR3 is CASSEWLARDEQFF. CDR3 DNA sequence: TGCGCCAGCAGTGAGTGGCTAGCTCGGGATGAGCAGTTCTTC.

The chain uses TRBV6-5 and TRBJ2-5, with TRBD1 matching 8 bases. CDR1 is MNHEY, CDR2 SVGAGI, per germline. This CDR3 is 15 amino acids long. The V and J ends lost 0 bases and 5 bases, in that order; junction bases with no gene match: 5. The CDR3 nucleotides read TGTGCCAGCAGTTACTCTGGACAGGGCTGGGAGACCCAGTACTTC. Encoded protein: CASSYSGQGWETQYF.

A single count supports this clone. This chain joins TRBV6-5 and TRBJ1-4; 8 positions match TRBD1. The CDR3 consists of 15 residues. J was trimmed by 8 bases and V by 0 bases; bases with no gene match: 5. The germline V gene encodes CDR1 MNHEY and CDR2 SVGAGI. The CDR3 sequence: CASSYSTGVSEKLFF. In DNA, the CDR3 is TGTGCCAGCAGTTACTCGACAGGGGTTAGCGAAAAACTGTTTTTT.

For the CDR3, the DNA is TGTGCCAGCAGAGCTGACAGTTCCTCTTACGAGCAGTACTTC. Translating gives CASRADSSSYEQYF. The V call is TRBV2, the J call TRBJ2-7; D perhaps matches TRBD1 (5 bases). This CDR3 is 14 amino acids long. V dropped 6 bases and J dropped 4 bases, with 16 bases sitting between them. Germline V gene sequence: CDR1 SNHLY, CDR2 FYNNEI.

Note on this clone: The same CDR3 can be traced to other DNA sequences in this sample. The chain combines TRBV6-5 with TRBJ2-3; D gene unclear. This CDR3 contains 14 residues. The V end lost 0 bases, the J end lost 4 bases, and 8 bases lay between the germline ends. Germline V gene sequence: CDR1 MNHEY, CDR2 SVGAGI. The DNA of the CDR3 is TGTGCCAGCAGTTACTCGATGCTAGCAGATACGCAGTATTTT. Translation: CASSYSMLADTQYF.

The chain joins TRBV5-5 to TRBJ2-7, with 9 bases that match TRBD1. The J segment lost 4 bases and the V segment lost 6 bases, leaving 14 bases of the junction unmatched. This CDR3 is 16 amino acids long. Per germline, CDR1 SGHKS and CDR2 YYEKEE (reference sequence). CDR3 sequence reads: CASTLVDWTGEYEQYF. CDR3 coding DNA: TGTGCCAGCACCCTGGTCGACTGGACAGGGGAGTACGAGCAGTACTTC. Looking up the rest from reference TRBV5-5 and TRBJ2-7 gives the full variable domain: DAGVTQSPTHLIKTRGQQVTLRCSPISGHKSVSWYQQVLGQGPQFIFQYYEKEERGRGNFPDRFSARQFPNYSSELNVNALLLGDSALYLCASTLVDWTGEYEQYFGPGTRLTVT.

This clone turned up a few times. V and J are TRBV4-3 and TRBJ1-6; 7 bases fit TRBD1. The CDR3 is 15 amino acids. Germline V lookup: CDR1 LGHNA, CDR2 YSLEER. V shed 4 bases, J shed 5 bases, and the junction held 5 bases outside the gene matches. The CDR3 DNA reads as TGCGCCAGCAGCCGGGGGGACAGAGATAATTCACCCCTCCACTTT. This encodes CASSRGDRDNSPLHF.

The sample holds a few counts of this clone. The chain uses TRBV7-3 and TRBJ2-3; the D is unclear. This CDR3 spans 15 amino acids. In germline, CDR1 is SGHTA, CDR2 FQGTGA. V shed 0 bases and J shed 5 bases, with 12 bases lying between them. The CDR3 sequence is CASSLTLVRQDTQYF. In DNA form, the CDR3 reads TGTGCCAGCAGCTTAACGTTAGTACGACAAGATACGCAGTATTTT.

The V and J genes are TRBV27 and TRBJ1-5; no firm D call. This CDR3 region has 13 residues. CDR1 MNHEY and CDR2 SMNVEV come from the germline V gene (reference sequence). Trimming cost V 0 bases and J 7 bases, with 7 bases left between them. The CDR3 nucleotides are TGTGCCAGCAGTTTATCCGAGATACAGCCCCAGCATTTT. It yields the protein CASSLSEIQPQHF.

The CDR3 region is CASTPGLYTDTQYF. CDR3 DNA: TGTGCCAGCACCCCGGGACTTTACACAGATACGCAGTATTTT. The rearrangement links TRBV9 to TRBJ2-3; D might be TRBD2 (6 bases). The ends were cut back, 6 bases at V and 2 bases at J, with 13 bases in the middle. The CDR3 sequence is 14 residues long. The germline V gene has CDR1 SGDLS and CDR2 YYNGEE. Combining the CDR3 with reference TRBV9 and TRBJ2-3 gives the whole variable domain DSGVTQTPKHLITATGQRVTLRCSPRSGDLSVYWYQQSLDQGLQFLIQYYNGEERAKGNILERFSAQQFPDLHSELNLSSLELGDSALYFCASTPGLYTDTQYFGPGTRLTVL.

This chain joins TRBV5-1 and TRBJ2-3, with 8 bases aligning to TRBD2. V trimming: 0 bases; J trimming: 4 bases; junction bases outside the gene matches: 10. This CDR3 comprises 17 residues. Germline loops: CDR1 SGHRS, CDR2 YFSETQ. The CDR3 region is CASSLGGRGGSPDTQYF. The CDR3 DNA is TGCGCCAGCAGCTTGGGCGGGCGCGGGGGGAGCCCAGATACGCAGTATTTT.